This T cell receptor beta chain was captured by sequencing in a study of blood T cell repertoires in COVID-19. Across the whole study: COVID-19 samples collected from the United States, Italy and Spain covered acute and convalescent phases. PBMCs, B-cell-depleted T cells, or T cells were the source of the cDNA or gDNA that made up the material.

Trimming cost V 1 base and J 7 bases, with 19 bases left between them. The CDR3 extends over 17 amino acids. Germline V lookup: CDR1 LGHDT, CDR2 YNNKEL (reference sequence). Original data processing: Nucleated cell counts were estimated from reference gene primer amplification. Assay: immunoSEQ multiplex PCR; the TCRdb copy retains only in-frame clones and omits some. From that table come the V and J calls and clone size; the DNA was used to work out D and trimming. The profile shows roughly 170,000 clones, around 87% of them singletons. This sequence was found in a man between 40 and 49 years old with active or convalescent COVID-19. The rearrangement links TRBV3-1 (or the pseudogene TRBV3-2) to TRBJ2-2, with D unresolved. The material sequenced was peripheral blood. The CDR3 coding sequence is TGTGCCAGCAGCCAAGCCGTTCCAGCGCCTCGCGGCGGGGAGCTGTTTTTT. It translates to CASSQAVPAPRGGELFF.